Sequencing of this T cell receptor (beta chain) was carried out in a study of T cell responses to AZD1222 COVID-19 vaccine. Trimming took 2 bases from V and 2 from J, leaving 7 bases between them. Germline lookup yields CDR1 MNHNY and CDR2 SVGAGI (reference sequence). This CDR3 contains 14 residues. Measured with immunoSEQ multiplex PCR; TCRdb has only the in-frame clones, and not every one. The table records roughly 250,000 clones, 90% to 95% of them present only once. The material sequenced was peripheral blood, taken on day 0 of AZD1222 vaccination. The sequence came from an adult in good health. This rearrangement joins TRBV6-6 to TRBJ2-1, with D tentatively TRBD1 (6 bases). In DNA, the CDR3 is TGTGCCAGCAGTTACCAGGGGACCTACAATGAGCAGTTCTTC. This translates into CASSYQGTYNEQFF.